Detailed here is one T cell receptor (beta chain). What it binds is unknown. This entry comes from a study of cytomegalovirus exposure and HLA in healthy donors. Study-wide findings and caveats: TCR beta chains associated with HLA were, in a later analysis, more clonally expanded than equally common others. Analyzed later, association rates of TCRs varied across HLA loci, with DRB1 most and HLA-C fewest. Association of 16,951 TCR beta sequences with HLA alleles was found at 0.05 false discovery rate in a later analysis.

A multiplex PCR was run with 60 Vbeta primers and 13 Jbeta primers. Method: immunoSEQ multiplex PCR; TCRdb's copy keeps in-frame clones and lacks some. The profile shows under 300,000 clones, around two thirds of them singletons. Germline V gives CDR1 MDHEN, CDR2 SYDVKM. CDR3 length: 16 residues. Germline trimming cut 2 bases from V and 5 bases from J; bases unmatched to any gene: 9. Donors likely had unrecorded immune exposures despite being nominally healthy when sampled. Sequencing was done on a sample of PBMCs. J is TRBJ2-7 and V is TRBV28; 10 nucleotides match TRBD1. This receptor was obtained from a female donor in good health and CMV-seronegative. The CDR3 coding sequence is TGTGCCAGCAGTTTAATGGGACAGGGGAAGCAAAACGAGCAGTACTTC. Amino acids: CASSLMGQGKQNEQYF. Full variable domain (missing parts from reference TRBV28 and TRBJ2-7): DVKVTQSSRYLVKRTGEKVFLECVQDMDHENMFWYRQDPGLGLRLIYFSYDVKMKEKGDIPEGYSVSREKKERFSLILESASTNQTSMYLCASSLMGQGKQNEQYFGPGTRLTVT.